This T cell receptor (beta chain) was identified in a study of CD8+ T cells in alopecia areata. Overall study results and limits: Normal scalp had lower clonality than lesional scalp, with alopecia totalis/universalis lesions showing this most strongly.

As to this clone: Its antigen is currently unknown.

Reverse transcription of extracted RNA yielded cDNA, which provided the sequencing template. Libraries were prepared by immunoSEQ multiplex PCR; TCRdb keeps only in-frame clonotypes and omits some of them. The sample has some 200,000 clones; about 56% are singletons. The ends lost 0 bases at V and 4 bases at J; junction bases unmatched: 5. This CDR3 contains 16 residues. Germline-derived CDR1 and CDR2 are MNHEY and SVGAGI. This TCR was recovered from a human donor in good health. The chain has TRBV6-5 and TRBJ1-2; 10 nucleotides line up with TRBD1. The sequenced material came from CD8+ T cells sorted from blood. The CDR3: CASSYSGDRGSYGYTF. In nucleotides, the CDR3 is TGTGCCAGCAGTTACTCTGGGGACAGGGGTTCCTATGGCTACACCTTC.